Presented here are 25 T cell receptor beta chains from one specimen sequenced in a study of blood T cell repertoires in COVID-19. The repertoire was sequenced with immunoSEQ multiplex PCR; TCRdb's copy has only in-frame clones and lacks some. Of 200,000 or so clones listed, just over 85% were seen once; the top ten hold approximately 4.2%. The material sequenced was PBMCs or T cells enriched from blood (not recorded which). These TCRs come from a middle-aged woman with acute COVID-19.

V gene TRBV28 combines with J gene TRBJ1-6; D unclear. CDR1 MDHEN and CDR2 SYDVKM come from the germline V gene. This CDR3 has 15 residues. Trimming pared 6 bases from V and 4 bases from J, leaving 13 bases between. The CDR3 sequence: CASSNLEGYNSPLHF. As DNA, the CDR3 is TGTGCCAGCAGCAACCTGGAGGGTTATAATTCACCCCTCCACTTT.

The chain uses TRBV5-8 and TRBJ2-7; TRBD1 agrees at 10 bases. The CDR3 is 16 residues long. V shed 3 bases, J shed 7 bases, and the junction held 13 bases outside the gene matches. Germline loops: CDR1 SGHTS, CDR2 YDEGEE. This chain's CDR3 is CASSSTRQGASREQYF. The CDR3 DNA reads TGTGCCAGCAGCTCGACACGACAGGGGGCGAGTAGGGAGCAGTACTTC.

Comments on this clone: The same CDR3 arises from other DNA sequences in this sample as well. The chain is built from TRBV5-1 and TRBJ2-1, with 9 bases identical to TRBD2. The germline V gene has CDR1 SGHRS and CDR2 YFSETQ. The CDR3 covers 14 residues. Trimming removed 2 bases from V and 9 bases from J; junction bases left unmatched: 6. Here the CDR3 reads CASSLVAGAGEQFF. The CDR3, as DNA: TGCGCCAGCAGCTTAGTAGCGGGAGCAGGTGAGCAGTTCTTC.

The V gene is TRBV28, the J gene TRBJ1-2, with TRBD1 identical over 10 bases. Germline-derived CDR1 and CDR2 are MDHEN and SYDVKM. This CDR3 spans 13 amino acids. V was pared by 5 bases and J by 5 bases, with 2 bases of the junction left unmatched. CDR3 sequence reads: CASSMDRGYGYTF. The CDR3 DNA reads as TGTGCCAGCAGTATGGACAGGGGGTATGGCTACACCTTC.

This clone was detected a few times. The J gene is TRBJ2-5, the V gene TRBV5-1; 16 bases are shared with TRBD2. V dropped 4 bases and J dropped 4; count of bases not matched to a gene: 10. From germline, CDR1 is SGHRS and CDR2 YFSETQ. The CDR3 sequence is 18 residues long. The CDR3 spells CASSGGLAGGRLRETQYF. For the CDR3, the DNA is TGCGCCAGCAGCGGGGGACTAGCGGGAGGGCGATTAAGAGAGACCCAGTACTTC.

In DNA form, the CDR3 reads TGTGCCAGCAGCGACCGCCCCCCGGGACAGGGGGTATGGGGCAATCAGCCCCAGCATTTT. It encodes CASSDRPPGQGVWGNQPQHF. The chain recombines TRBV6-6 with TRBJ1-5; 11 bases fit TRBD1. This CDR3 is built from 20 residues. The germline V gene has CDR1 MNHNY and CDR2 SVGAGI (reference sequence). The V gene end was trimmed by 6 bases and the J gene end by 2 bases; junction bases not matched to a gene: 18.

This chain connects TRBV6-1 to TRBJ1-3; D might be TRBD1 (5 bases). The CDR3 covers 14 residues. From germline, CDR1 is MNHNS and CDR2 SASEGT. V gave up 0 bases and J gave up 3 bases, with 6 bases separating them. This CDR3 is CASSEAGDGNTIYF. The CDR3 DNA is TGTGCCAGCAGTGAAGCAGGGGATGGAAACACCATATATTTT.

The J gene is TRBJ2-1, the V gene TRBV27; 9 bases map to TRBD2. With V trimmed by 8 bases and J by 8 bases, 10 bases remained unmatched. There are 14 residues in the CDR3. CDR1 and CDR2 (germline): MNHEY, SMNVEV (reference sequence). CDR3 DNA: TGTGCCAGCTCCCCGGTTAGCGGGAGCTATGAGCAGTTCTTC. It specifies CASSPVSGSYEQFF.

The rearrangement uses TRBV28 and TRBJ2-7; TRBD1 aligns across 8 bases. CDR3 size: 15 residues. The germline V gene encodes CDR1 MDHEN and CDR2 SYDVKM. V shed 5 bases, J shed 6 bases, and the junction held 12 bases outside the gene matches. CDR3 DNA: TGTGCCAGCAGTGGTTCGTCGCAGGGGGCGTTCGAGCAGTACTTC. It specifies CASSGSSQGAFEQYF.

This chain links TRBV30 with TRBJ2-1; TRBD2 matches at 9 bases. The germline V gene has CDR1 GTSNPN and CDR2 SVGIG (reference sequence). The V gene end was trimmed by 0 bases and the J gene end by 8 bases; junction bases not matched to a gene: 11. This CDR3 is 16 amino acids long. The CDR3 sequence: CAWSVPGGRGFYEQFF. The CDR3 DNA follows: TGTGCCTGGAGTGTTCCTGGCGGGAGGGGATTTTATGAGCAGTTCTTC. Filled out from reference TRBV30 and TRBJ2-1, the complete variable domain reads SQTIHQWPATLVQPVGSPLSLECTVEGTSNPNLYWYRQAAGRGLQLLFYSVGIGQISSEVPQNLSASRPQDRQFILSSKKLLLSDSGFYLCAWSVPGGRGFYEQFFGPGTRLTVL.

The chain carries TRBV29-1 and TRBJ1-3; no clear D. The CDR3 runs 14 residues. Germline V CDR1 and CDR2: SQVTM, ANQGSEA. Trimming cost V 3 bases and J 0 bases, with 9 bases left between them. CDR3 coding DNA: TGCAGCGTTGAGGTGGGCACCTCTGGAAACACCATATATTTT. Its protein product is CSVEVGTSGNTIYF.

The V and J genes are TRBV5-1 and TRBJ2-2, with TRBD1 identical over 9 bases. CDR1 is SGHRS and CDR2 is YFSETQ in the germline V gene. V shed 7 bases, J shed 4 bases, and the junction held 8 bases outside the gene matches. The CDR3 has 15 residues. The CDR3 DNA is TGCGCCAGCCTCCGGGACAGGGCTCCCACCGGGGAGCTGTTTTTT. Translation gives CASLRDRAPTGELFF.

The V gene is TRBV5-1, the J gene TRBJ1-1; a possible D gene is TRBD1 (5 bases). The CDR3 has 15 residues. Trimming left V 0 bases short and J 4 bases short, with 13 bases between. The germline V gene has CDR1 SGHRS and CDR2 YFSETQ. DNA for the CDR3: TGCGCCAGCAGCTTGGAAGCCCAGGGTCTCACTGAAGCTTTCTTT. Translating it yields CASSLEAQGLTEAFF.

V gene TRBV7-2 combines with J gene TRBJ1-1; 8 bases line up with TRBD1. J lost 0 bases, V lost 5 bases, and 2 bases had no gene match. Per the germline V gene, CDR1 is SGHTA and CDR2 is FQGNSA. This CDR3 is 14 amino acids long. CDR3 sequence (DNA): TGTGCCAGCAGCATCAGGGGGCTGAACACTGAAGCTTTCTTT. Its protein is CASSIRGLNTEAFF.

Here the CDR3 DNA reads TGTGCCAGCAGTCCCCTACAGGCGCCTCTCAATCAGCCCCAGCATTTT. Translating gives CASSPLQAPLNQPQHF. The chain links TRBV27 to TRBJ1-5, with D tentatively TRBD1 (5 bases). The CDR3 covers 16 residues. Germline assignment: CDR1 MNHEY and CDR2 SMNVEV (reference sequence). The V and J ends lost 5 bases and 3 bases respectively, with 17 bases between them.

V usage is TRBV11-2 and J usage is TRBJ2-7, with D maybe TRBD2 (6 bases). Trimming left V 4 bases short and J 0 bases short, with 7 bases between. The V gene's germline CDR1 is SGHAT and CDR2 FQNNGV. This CDR3 has 13 amino acids. The CDR3 DNA reads TGTGCCAGCAGCTGGGGAGGCTCCTACGAGCAGTACTTC. Amino acid sequence: CASSWGGSYEQYF. The variable domain in full, with the rest retrieved from reference TRBV11-2 and TRBJ2-7, is EAGVAQSPRYKIIEKRQSVAFWCNPISGHATLYWYQQILGQGPKLLIQFQNNGVVDDSQLPKDRFSAERLKGVDSTLKIQPAKLEDSAVYLCASSWGGSYEQYFGPGTRLTVT.

The chain joins TRBV19 to TRBJ2-1; 9 bases are a match to TRBD2. There are 15 residues in the CDR3. Germline trimming cut 6 bases from V and 10 bases from J; bases unmatched to any gene: 13. Germline V gene data show CDR1 as LNHDA and CDR2 as SQIVND (reference sequence). The CDR3 loop is CASSPGTSLYQEQFF. The CDR3 nucleotides read TGTGCCAGTAGCCCCGGGACTAGCCTATATCAAGAGCAGTTCTTC.

The chain carries TRBV3-1 (or the pseudogene TRBV3-2) and TRBJ2-7; TRBD2 aligns across 7 bases. The CDR3 is made up of 18 amino acids. The trim removed 4 bases at V and 3 bases at J, leaving 18 bases unmatched. Germline values: CDR1 LGHDT, CDR2 YNNKEL (reference sequence). This CDR3 reads CASSRGRVGPREGYEQYF. The CDR3 DNA follows: TGTGCCAGCAGCCGAGGGAGGGTCGGACCAAGGGAGGGCTACGAGCAGTACTTC.

The rearrangement uses TRBV27 and TRBJ1-6; perhaps TRBD1 as D (6 bases). Germline V gives CDR1 MNHEY, CDR2 SMNVEV (reference sequence). V lost 5 bases and J 8 bases, leaving 10 bases between the germline ends. The length of the CDR3 is 13 residues. CDR3 in amino acids: CASSAYRDSPLHF. The CDR3 coding sequence is TGTGCCAGCAGTGCCTACAGGGATTCACCCCTCCACTTT.

The V call is TRBV29-1, the J call TRBJ2-7; tentatively, D is TRBD2 (6 bases). The germline gives CDR1 SQVTM, CDR2 ANQGSEA. Trimming left V 6 bases short and J 5 bases short, with 23 bases between. The CDR3 has 15 amino acids. In DNA, the CDR3 is TGCAGCGTCCCCTTGGGGGGAAGGGGTTGGGACGAGCAGTACTTC. Amino acid sequence: CSVPLGGRGWDEQYF.

The genes are TRBV6-5 and TRBJ1-1; TRBD1 matches at 8 bases. The CDR3 is 12 residues long. CDR1 and CDR2 (germline): MNHEY, SVGAGI. With 7 bases clipped from V and 9 bases from J, the junction kept 7 bases outside the gene matches. The DNA of the CDR3 is TGTGCCAGCACCCGCGGACAGGGCAAAGCTTTCTTT. Residues: CASTRGQGKAFF.

The chain is built from TRBV2 and TRBJ2-7, with 7 bases identical to TRBD2. This CDR3 is built from 14 residues. Unmatched junction bases numbered 6, after V lost 5 bases and J lost 2 bases. Per germline, CDR1 SNHLY and CDR2 FYNNEI. In DNA form, the CDR3 reads TGTGCCAGCAGTTCTAGCGGCCCCACCTACGAGCAGTACTTC. Residues: CASSSSGPTYEQYF.

In its sample, this clone was seen a few times. CDR3 bases: TGTGCCAGCACCAGGGCTGGCAGCCGGCCCTCTGGAAACACCATATATTTT. This gives the protein CASTRAGSRPSGNTIYF. V usage is TRBV2 and J usage is TRBJ1-3; D is possibly TRBD1 (5 bases). Germline CDR1 SNHLY, CDR2 FYNNEI. V lost 7 bases and J lost 0, with 19 bases in between. The CDR3 runs to 17 residues.

The V call is TRBV12-3 or TRBV12-4, the J call TRBJ1-5; possible D gene TRBD1, 5 bases. The length of the CDR3 is 11 residues. V was cut by 7 bases and J by 5 bases, with 6 bases left in between. CDR3 DNA sequence: TGTGCCAGCAAAGGGGATCAGCCCCAGCATTTT. Translated: CASKGDQPQHF.

The rearrangement joins TRBV28 to TRBJ2-2, with TRBD1 as a possible D gene (6 bases). The CDR3 contains 13 residues. The germline V and J ends were trimmed by 10 bases and 6 bases, with 15 bases remaining between them. Germline CDR1 is MDHEN and CDR2 is SYDVKM. The CDR3 nucleotides read TGTGCCACCATGACAGGTGGGGCCGGGGAGCTGTTTTTT. It encodes CATMTGGAGELFF. Full variable domain (remainder filled in from reference TRBV28 and TRBJ2-2): DVKVTQSSRYLVKRTGEKVFLECVQDMDHENMFWYRQDPGLGLRLIYFSYDVKMKEKGDIPEGYSVSREKKERFSLILESASTNQTSMYLCATMTGGAGELFFGEGSRLTVL.